Presented here are 14 T cell receptor beta chains from one specimen sequenced in a study of blood T cell repertoires in COVID-19 (dated by TCRdb to about 2020). The receptor library was made with the immunoSEQ multiplex PCR assay. This immuneACCESS table, as held by TCRdb, lists in-frame sequences with V and J called but not all clones. Of the missing ones, under half trace to an unresolved V gene in checked studies; the others have no known cause. The sample profile shows 400,000 or so clones; approximately 87% of them were found once. The top ten clonotypes cover roughly 2% of the sample. What was sequenced was PBMCs or T cells enriched from blood (not recorded which). These receptors were obtained from a man aged 40-49 years in a cohort exposed to, infected with or recovered from COVID-19 (not recorded which).

This chain uses TRBV5-4 with TRBJ1-1; no definite D call. Between the trimmed V and J ends, which lost 4 bases and 3 bases, there was a span of 10 bases. Per the germline V gene, CDR1 is SGHNT and CDR2 is YYREEE (reference sequence). The CDR3 spans 13 residues. The CDR3 DNA reads as TGTGCCAGCAGCCTCCTCAGTGACACTGAAGCTTTCTTT. It yields the protein CASSLLSDTEAFF.

The gene calls are TRBV19 and TRBJ1-6, with D possibly matching TRBD1 (6 bases). CDR1 and CDR2 (germline): LNHDA, SQIVND (reference sequence). There are 14 residues in the CDR3. Trimming removed 4 bases at V and 8 bases at J, with 12 bases between. The CDR3 region has the DNA TGTGCCAGTAGTACCGGACAGCTTTATTCACCCCTCCACTTT. It specifies CASSTGQLYSPLHF.

The chain joins TRBV5-1 to TRBJ2-4; the match to TRBD1 covers 8 bases. Germline CDR1 is SGHRS and CDR2 is YFSETQ. J was trimmed by 8 bases and V by 3 bases; bases with no gene match: 7. This CDR3 spans 14 amino acids. The CDR3 nucleotides are TGCGCCAGCAGCTGGACAGGGAGAGGAGACATTCAGTACTTC. Residues: CASSWTGRGDIQYF.

The chain is built from TRBV15 and TRBJ2-7; 8 bases line up with TRBD1. V trimming: 5 bases; J trimming: 4 bases; junction bases outside the gene matches: 7. The germline V gene encodes CDR1 LNHNV and CDR2 YYDKDF (reference sequence). The CDR3 has 14 amino acids. CDR3 bases: TGTGCCACCAGCCCGGGACAGGTCACGTACGAGCAGTACTTC. This translates into CATSPGQVTYEQYF.

The rearrangement uses TRBV29-1 and TRBJ1-6; tentatively, D is TRBD1 (5 bases). V lost 7 bases, J lost 9 bases, and 19 bases lay in between. The CDR3 runs to 14 residues. Germline CDR1 and CDR2: SQVTM and ANQGSEA. CDR3 sequence (DNA): TGCAGCGCTACCTCGGGGGGGAGGGGTTCACCCCTCCACTTT. Encoded protein: CSATSGGRGSPLHF.

The V gene is TRBV18, the J gene TRBJ2-4; possible D gene TRBD1, 6 bases. Germline assignment: CDR1 KGHSH and CDR2 LQKENI. Between the trimmed V and J ends, which lost 2 bases and 1 base, there was a span of 9 bases. This CDR3 region has 15 residues. DNA for the CDR3: TGTGCCAGCTCACCAGGGGGCTCGGCCAAAAACATTCAGTACTTC. Its protein is CASSPGGSAKNIQYF.

V usage is TRBV6-5 and J usage is TRBJ1-4; D is possibly TRBD1 (6 bases). The CDR3 extends over 14 amino acids. The germline V gene has CDR1 MNHEY and CDR2 SVGAGI. Between the trimmed V and J ends, which lost 5 bases and 8 bases, there was a span of 15 bases. CDR3 nucleotide sequence: TGTGCCAGCAGTCTGGGACACATCGGGGAAAAACTGTTTTTT. Amino acids: CASSLGHIGEKLFF.

The rearrangement links TRBV30 to TRBJ1-5; D is uncertain. Trimming shortened V by 5 bases and J by 2 bases, and 7 bases separated the two germline ends. CDR1 GTSNPN and CDR2 SVGIG come from the germline V gene (reference sequence). The CDR3 has 12 amino acids. The DNA for the CDR3 is TGTGCCTGGGCGAGGGGCAATCAGCCCCAGCATTTT. Residues: CAWARGNQPQHF.

The CDR3 region is CATYPRGPSTDTQYF. Written as DNA, the CDR3 is TGTGCCACTTACCCCCGAGGGCCTAGCACAGATACGCAGTATTTT. The rearrangement links TRBV6-5 to TRBJ2-3; TRBD2 might be the D (5 bases). V was pared by 10 bases and J by 0 bases, with 17 bases between. The CDR3 extends over 15 amino acids. Germline V gene sequence: CDR1 MNHEY, CDR2 SVGAGI.

The rearrangement links TRBV6-5 to TRBJ2-5; D perhaps matches TRBD1 (6 bases). V lost 9 bases and J 2 bases, leaving 10 bases between the germline ends. From germline, CDR1 is MNHEY and CDR2 SVGAGI. There are 12 residues in the CDR3. In DNA form, the CDR3 reads TGTGCCAGTGGGGGCCCGCAAGAGACCCAGTACTTC. Amino acids: CASGGPQETQYF.

The chain has TRBV14 and TRBJ2-7; 9 bases are shared with TRBD2. This CDR3 spans 15 amino acids. Germline CDR1 reads SGHDN; CDR2 reads FVKESK. V lost 3 bases to trimming and J lost 5 bases; unmatched junction nucleotides: 8. The CDR3 coding sequence is TGTGCCAGCAGCCAGACCAGGACTAGCGTCCACGAGCAGTACTTC. It translates to CASSQTRTSVHEQYF.

The chain recombines TRBV7-2 with TRBJ2-7; no clear D. The V gene's germline CDR1 is SGHTA and CDR2 FQGNSA. This CDR3 has 14 residues. Trimming took 1 base from V and 7 from J, leaving 14 bases between them. The CDR3 region has the DNA TGTGCCAGCAGCTTAGTCGGTTCCCCCCGGGAGCAGTACTTC. Translation gives CASSLVGSPREQYF.

The chain has TRBV28 and TRBJ2-7; 7 positions agree with TRBD1. V lost 6 bases, J lost 0 bases, and 8 bases stayed unmatched. Germline V gene lookup returns CDR1 MDHEN and CDR2 SYDVKM. The CDR3 length is 15 residues. CDR3 nucleotides: TGTGCCAGCAGCTCCTCGGGGACAGCCTCCTACGAGCAGTACTTC. Its translation: CASSSSGTASYEQYF.

The rearrangement links TRBV7-2 to TRBJ2-2, with 8 bases that match TRBD2. Germline CDR1 is SGHTA and CDR2 is FQGNSA. The length of the CDR3 is 17 residues. After removal of 3 bases from V and 2 bases from J, the junction contained 8 bases not matched to a gene. CDR3 in DNA: TGTGCCAGCAGCTTGGACACTAGCGGCCATAACACCGGGGAGCTGTTTTTT. This translates into CASSLDTSGHNTGELFF.